This T cell receptor beta chain was profiled in a study of T cells in Graves' hyperthyroidism and ophthalmopathy (dated by TCRdb to 2018 to 2020). About the full investigation: Peripheral blood was collected at initial diagnosis, before any treatment. A discovery cohort of about 95 patients, roughly 45 with Graves' ophthalmopathy and about 58 with stable Graves' hyperthyroidism, was used to find distinguishing TCR V-J signatures. Prospective prediction of ophthalmopathy was tested in an independent validation cohort consisting of 18 to 20 hyperthyroidism patients and some 15 patients who later progressed to ophthalmopathy. The 95 to 100 discovery patients were randomly split 7:3 into training and test sets. In addition, the study compared T-cell repertoires in thyroid tissue and in blood from roughly six Graves' hyperthyroidism patients. TCR Vbeta CDR3 sequencing of 120 to 150 peripheral blood samples (under 45 ophthalmopathy, 75 to 80 hyperthyroidism and around 17 progressor patients) is reported in the paper. After blood sampling, hyperthyroidism patients were treated with methimazole at a starting dose of 30 mg daily, and ophthalmopathy patients were treated with high-dose intravenous methylprednisolone. The investigation overall reported the following: No statistical method was used to set the sample size in advance, and investigators knew the group allocation. Ophthalmopathy was separated from stable hyperthyroidism by a 13 V-J signature model, with roughly 88% sensitivity and roughly 81% specificity obtained in cross-validation and 80%/75% obtained in testing. In validation, the model predicted progression to ophthalmopathy a median of about 6.5 months before onset, with 65% to 71% sensitivity and 72.22% specificity. Blood samples also contained most of the expanded thyroid clonotypes (frequency above 0.001), which suggests that blood repertoires may reflect thyroid immune responses.

V loses 5 bases, J loses 1 base, and the germline ends lie 14 bases apart. The CDR3, cysteine through phenylalanine, is 15 amino acids long. Only CDR3 DNA is held: 45 bases, read in frame from base 1. For CDR1 and CDR2, the germline V gene lists SGHTA and FQGNSA. Graves' hyperthyroidism was defined as stable when no progression to ophthalmopathy occurred over 18 months of follow-up. Hyperthyroidism patients were aged 18 to 65 years and newly diagnosed, with disease duration of less than 2 months. Any patient with an uncontrolled infection, another autoimmune disease, pregnancy or lactation was excluded. Diagnoses were established on the basis of clinical symptoms, serum thyroxine and TRAb, thyroid ultrasound, and orbital computed tomography. PBMCs were separated from 7.5 to 10 ml of fresh peripheral blood using Ficoll-Paque density gradient centrifugation. Total RNA was extracted with Trizol reagent, and quality was checked on an Agilent 2100 Bioanalyzer.

Note on this clonotype: Its antigen is not yet known. One base away there is no much larger clone; base qualities are not given.

The TCR beta CDR3 regions were amplified from RNA transcripts. A first-round RT-PCR of the TCR CDR3 used the HTBI primer set with the Qiagen OneStep RT-PCR kit. Libraries were constructed in a second round of multiplex PCR, after which size selection and purification were performed. The libraries were sequenced on an Illumina HiSeq2000 using paired-end 100 bp reads. The paper's processing steps were these. SOAPnuke was used to process the raw data, removing reads that contained adapters or uncalled bases, had a mean Phred below 15, or lacked an exact match to the constant primer or identifier. COPE v1.2.5 was used to merge the high-quality paired reads, and each unique nucleotide sequence was defined as a clonotype. MiTCR v1.1 was used to align clonotypes to the IMGT TRBV, TRBD and TRBJ reference segments. Analysis was restricted to V-J combinations with a frequency above 0.0001, which covered roughly 99% of repertoires. A TCS score was defined as the ratio of F50 (clonal expansion) to E x V (chaos), with BLOSUM62-based TCRdist applied between CDR3 peptides within each V-J. Welch's t-statistics and random forest reduced several hundred V-J features to roughly 13, which were used in a naive Bayes classifier (R e1071). TCRdb passed the public sequencing reads through fastp at Q25 and MiXCR, retaining productive beta sequences. Rows matching on CDR3 protein sequence are summarized as one entry with the most common DNA and genes. TCRdb, not the original authors, processed these V and J calls. The sample table shows roughly 740,000 distinct CDR3 sequences, and roughly 15% are seen once. Together, the top ten hold under 8.5% of the sample.

Sequenced input: blood. The chain joins TRBV7-2 to TRBJ1-1; the D gene is not confidently resolved. This clonotype was obtained from a man between 18 and 35 years old with Graves' hyperthyroidism. The CDR3: CASSPSGVKNTEAFF. The DNA sequence is as follows: TGTGCCAGCAGCCCCTCTGGAGTTAAGAACACTGAAGCTTTCTTT.